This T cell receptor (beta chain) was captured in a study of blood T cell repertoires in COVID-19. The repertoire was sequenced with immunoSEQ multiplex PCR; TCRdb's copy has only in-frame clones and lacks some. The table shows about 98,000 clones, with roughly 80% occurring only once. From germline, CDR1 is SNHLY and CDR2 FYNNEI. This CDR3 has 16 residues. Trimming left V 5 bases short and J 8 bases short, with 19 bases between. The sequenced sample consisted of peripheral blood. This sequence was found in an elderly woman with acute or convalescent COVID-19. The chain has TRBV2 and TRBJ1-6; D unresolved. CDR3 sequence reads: CASSSILPGAYSPLHF. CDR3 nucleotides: TGTGCCAGCAGTTCGATTCTCCCAGGCGCATATTCACCCCTCCACTTT. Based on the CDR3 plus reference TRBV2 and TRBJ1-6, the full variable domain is EPEVTQTPSHQVTQMGQEVILRCVPISNHLYFYWYRQILGQKVEFLVSFYNNEISEKSEIFDDQFSVERPDGSNFTLKIRSTKLEDSAMYFCASSSILPGAYSPLHFGNGTRLTVT.